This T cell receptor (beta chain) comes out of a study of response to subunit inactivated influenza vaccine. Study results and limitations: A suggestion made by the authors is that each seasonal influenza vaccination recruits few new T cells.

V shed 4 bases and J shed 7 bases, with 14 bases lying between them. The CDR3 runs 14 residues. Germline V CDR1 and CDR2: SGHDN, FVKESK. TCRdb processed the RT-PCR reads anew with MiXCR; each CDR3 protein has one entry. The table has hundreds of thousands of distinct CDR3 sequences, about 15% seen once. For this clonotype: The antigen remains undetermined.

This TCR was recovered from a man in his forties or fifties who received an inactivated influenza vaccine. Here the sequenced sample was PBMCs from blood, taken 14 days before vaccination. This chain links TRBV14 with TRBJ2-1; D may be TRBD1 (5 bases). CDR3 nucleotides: TGTGCCAGCAGCCCGTATTTTGGGGCAAATGAGCAGTTCTTC. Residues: CASSPYFGANEQFF.